These T cell receptor beta chains were read from a single sample in a study of identical twins. One entry per CDR3 protein, called by TCRdb with MiXCR from the 5' RACE reads. This sample has around 290,000 distinct CDR3 sequences, with roughly 9% found just once. The same data also went into a second study, on yellow fever vaccine responses in identical twins.

Material for sequencing was CD8+ T cells sorted from blood. The receptors originated from a young woman in good health. CDR3s include the opening cysteine and the closing phenylalanine or tryptophan. A D gene is named only where the DNA matches it firmly. Size is stated for part of the rows, as once, few or many counts, or as a class when the clone is expanded.

>TRBV29-1|TRBJ2-3|many|NA
TGCAGCGTTGTGGGACTGGAGGACACAGATACGCAGTATTTT
CSVVGLEDTDTQYF
>TRBV7-9|TRBJ2-7|NA|TRBD1
TGTGCCAGCAGCTTCGGGGACAGGATAGGGACCTACGAGCAGTACTTC
CASSFGDRIGTYEQYF
>TRBV7-7|TRBJ2-1|few|NA
TGTGCTAGCAGCCCCGACATATACAGCTCCTACAATGAGCAGTTCTTC
CASSPDIYSSYNEQFF
>TRBV6-5|TRBJ1-4|few|NA
TGTGCCAGCAGTTACAGGGGGGGCGAAAAACTGTTTTTT
CASSYRGGEKLFF
>TRBV4-3|TRBJ2-2|NA|TRBD2
TGCGCCAGCAGGAGCGGGATAGGCGCCGGGGAGCTGTTTTTT
CASRSGIGAGELFF
>TRBV12-3/TRBV12-4|TRBJ2-4|many|NA
TGTGCCAGCAGTTTCGGCGATTTCATTCAGTACTTC
CASSFGDFIQYF
>TRBV5-6|TRBJ2-7|NA|NA
TGTGCCAGCAGCTTGCTGGACGCGTCCTACGAGCAGTACTTC
CASSLLDASYEQYF
>TRBV3-1|TRBJ2-1|many|NA
TGTGCCAGCAGCCAAGGTCAGCGCTACAATGAGCAGTTCTTC
CASSQGQRYNEQFF
>TRBV11-2|TRBJ2-4|few|NA
TGTGCCAGCAGCTGGGGACTTACCCAGTACTTC
CASSWGLTQYF
>TRBV5-1|TRBJ2-6|NA|NA
TGCGCCAGCAGCTCCCCCGGGGCTGGGGCCAACGTCCTGACTTTC
CASSSPGAGANVLTF
>TRBV25-1|TRBJ2-7|many|NA
TGTGCCAGCAGCGAGTTTCGGCAGGACGGTTCCTACGAGCAGTACTTC
CASSEFRQDGSYEQYF
>TRBV9|TRBJ2-1|few|NA
TGTGCCAGCAGCCCAGAAGGCAATGAGCAGTTCTTC
CASSPEGNEQFF
>TRBV12-3/TRBV12-4|TRBJ1-3|many|NA
TGTGCCAGCAGTTTTGGCGGCGGAAACACCATATATTTT
CASSFGGGNTIYF
>TRBV7-8|TRBJ2-3|few|NA
TGTGCCAGCAGCTTGGCCCTCTCGCGGGGCGCGGATACGCAGTATTTT
CASSLALSRGADTQYF
>TRBV20-1|TRBJ2-3|many|NA
TGCAGTGCTAGCGACAGATGGAGCACAGATACGCAGTATTTT
CSASDRWSTDTQYF
>TRBV7-9|TRBJ1-5|NA|NA
TGTGCCAGCAGCTTAGGGAAGGGAAGCAATCAGCCCCAGCATTTT
CASSLGKGSNQPQHF
>TRBV20-1|TRBJ2-1|many|TRBD2
TGCAGTGCTAGAGAGTTTAGCGGGGCCGACAATGAGCAGTTCTTC
CSAREFSGADNEQFF
>TRBV19|TRBJ2-7|few|TRBD2
TGTGCCAGTGCCTCAAGCGGCGGGAGGGAGGCCTACGAGCAGTACTTC
CASASSGGREAYEQYF
>TRBV6-5|TRBJ2-7|NA|NA
TGTGCCAGCAGTTACTCGGGCCCCGGCCCTAGGGGCGAGCAGTACTTC
CASSYSGPGPRGEQYF
>TRBV6-5|TRBJ2-3|many|TRBD2
TGTGCCAGCAGTTTCGGGACTAGCGGAACAGATACGCAGTATTTT
CASSFGTSGTDTQYF
>TRBV20-1|TRBJ1-5|many|TRBD1
TGCAGTGCTAGAGAAGATAGGCAGGGGGCCCGGTTTAGCAATCAGCCCCAGCATTTT
CSAREDRQGARFSNQPQHF
>TRBV4-3|TRBJ2-7|NA|NA
TGCGCCAGCAGCCAAGATCATTTCTCCTACGAGCAGTACTTC
CASSQDHFSYEQYF
>TRBV4-1|TRBJ2-7|few|NA
TGCGCCAGCAGCCAGCTAGGGACTGGGGGATCCGACTACGAGCAGTACTTC
CASSQLGTGGSDYEQYF
>TRBV15|TRBJ2-7|many|TRBD1
TGTGCCACCAGCAGAGTCGGGACAGGGACCGAGCAGTACTTC
CATSRVGTGTEQYF
>TRBV12-3/TRBV12-4|TRBJ2-3|many|NA
TGTGCCAGCAGTACCCGGGATACCACAGATACGCAGTATTTT
CASSTRDTTDTQYF
>TRBV5-1|TRBJ2-3|many|NA
TGCGCCAGCAGCTCCGATAGGGGGGCAGGAGATACGCAGTATTTT
CASSSDRGAGDTQYF
>TRBV29-1|TRBJ2-7|few|TRBD2
TGCAGCGTTGTCGTAGCGGGAGGGTCCTACGAGCAGTACTTC
CSVVVAGGSYEQYF
>TRBV6-2/TRBV6-3|TRBJ2-1|many|NA
TGTGCCACCAGGGCTTACAATGAGCAGTTCTTC
CATRAYNEQFF